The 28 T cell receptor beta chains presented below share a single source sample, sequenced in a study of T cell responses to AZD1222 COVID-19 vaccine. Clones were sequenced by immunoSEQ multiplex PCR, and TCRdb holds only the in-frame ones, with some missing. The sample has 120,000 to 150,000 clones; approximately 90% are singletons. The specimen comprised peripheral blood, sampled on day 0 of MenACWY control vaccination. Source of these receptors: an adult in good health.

In DNA form, the CDR3 reads TGCAGTGCTAGTACGCGTCCGAACACTGAAGCTTTCTTT. Amino acids: CSASTRPNTEAFF. The chain has TRBV20-1 and TRBJ1-1; D unresolved. Germline V CDR1 and CDR2: DFQATT, SNEGSKA (reference sequence). V gave up 3 bases and J gave up 1 base, with 9 bases separating them. CDR3 length: 13 amino acids.

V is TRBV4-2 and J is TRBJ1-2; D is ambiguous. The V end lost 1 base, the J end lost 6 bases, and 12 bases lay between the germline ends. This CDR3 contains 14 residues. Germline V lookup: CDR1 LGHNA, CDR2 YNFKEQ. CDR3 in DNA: TGTGCCAGCAGCCAAGCCGGGTCGACGGATGGCTACACCTTC. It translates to CASSQAGSTDGYTF.

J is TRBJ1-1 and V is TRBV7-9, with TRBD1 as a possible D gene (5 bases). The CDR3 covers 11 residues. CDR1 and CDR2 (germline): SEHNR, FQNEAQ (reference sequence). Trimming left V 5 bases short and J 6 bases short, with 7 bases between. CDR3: CASSPQAEAFF. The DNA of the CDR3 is TGTGCCAGCAGCCCACAGGCTGAAGCTTTCTTT.

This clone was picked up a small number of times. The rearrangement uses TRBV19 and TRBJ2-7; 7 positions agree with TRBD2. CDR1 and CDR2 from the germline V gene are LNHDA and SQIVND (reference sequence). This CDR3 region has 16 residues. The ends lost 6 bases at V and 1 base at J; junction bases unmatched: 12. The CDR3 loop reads CASSRRAAGASYEQYF. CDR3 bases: TGTGCCAGTAGCCGGAGGGCGGCGGGAGCGTCCTACGAGCAGTACTTC.

Here the CDR3 reads CASSQGGAQVYEQYF. The CDR3 nucleotides read TGTGCCAGCAGTCAGGGCGGGGCCCAGGTATACGAGCAGTACTTC. The rearrangement links TRBV6-5 to TRBJ2-7, with D possibly TRBD2 on 6 matching bases. The CDR3 loop spans 15 amino acids. V was shortened by 5 bases and J by 4 bases, with 18 bases between the two germline ends. From germline, CDR1 is MNHEY and CDR2 SVGAGI.

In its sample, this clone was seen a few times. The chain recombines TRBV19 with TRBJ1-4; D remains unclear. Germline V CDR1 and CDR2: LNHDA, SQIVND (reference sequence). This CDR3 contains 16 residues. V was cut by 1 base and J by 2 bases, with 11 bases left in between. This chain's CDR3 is CASSIGWSPTNEKLFF. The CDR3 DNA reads TGTGCCAGTAGTATAGGGTGGTCCCCCACTAATGAAAAACTGTTTTTT.

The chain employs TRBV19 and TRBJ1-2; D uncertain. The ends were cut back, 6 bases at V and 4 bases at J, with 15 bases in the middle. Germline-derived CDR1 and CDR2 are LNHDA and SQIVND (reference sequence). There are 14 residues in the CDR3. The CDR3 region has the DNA TGTGCCAGTAGCCGGGTAGGATCGGCCTATGGCTACACCTTC. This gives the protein CASSRVGSAYGYTF.

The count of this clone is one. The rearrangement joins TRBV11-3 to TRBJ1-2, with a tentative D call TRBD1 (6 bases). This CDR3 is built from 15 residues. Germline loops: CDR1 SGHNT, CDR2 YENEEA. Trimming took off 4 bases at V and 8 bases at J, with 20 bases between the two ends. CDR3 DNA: TGTGCCAGCAGCTCCCGGGACATCGCGCCGCGCGGCTACACCTTC. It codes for CASSSRDIAPRGYTF.

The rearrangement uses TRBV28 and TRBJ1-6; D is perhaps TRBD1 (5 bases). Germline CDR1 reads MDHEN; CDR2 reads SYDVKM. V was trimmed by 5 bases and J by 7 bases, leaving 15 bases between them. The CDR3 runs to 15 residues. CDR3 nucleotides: TGTGCCAGCAGTCCCGTGGGGCAGGGAAATTCACCCCTCCACTTT. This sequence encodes CASSPVGQGNSPLHF.

The CDR3 DNA sequence: TGTGCCAGCAGCTCGCAGAGTCTAGAGACCCAGTACTTC. It specifies CASSSQSLETQYF. The chain uses TRBV7-6 and TRBJ2-5; D not resolved. Between the trimmed V and J ends, which lost 4 bases and 4 bases, there was a span of 10 bases. Germline V lookup: CDR1 SGHVS, CDR2 FNYEAQ. The CDR3 spans 13 residues.

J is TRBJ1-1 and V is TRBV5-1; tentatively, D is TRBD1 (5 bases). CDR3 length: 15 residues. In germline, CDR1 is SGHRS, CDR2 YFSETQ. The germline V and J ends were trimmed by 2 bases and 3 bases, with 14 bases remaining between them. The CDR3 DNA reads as TGCGCCAGCAGCTTCTATTCAGGGCGGGACACTGAAGCTTTCTTT. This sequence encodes CASSFYSGRDTEAFF.

The DNA of the CDR3 is TGTGCCAGCAGCTTAGCGCGGAGGGATGAGCAGTTCTTC. Translated, it gives CASSLARRDEQFF. The V and J genes are TRBV7-2 and TRBJ2-1; perhaps TRBD2 as D (6 bases). The CDR3 loop spans 13 amino acids. Deletions cut 0 bases from V and 8 bases from J, with 8 bases between. Per germline, CDR1 SGHTA and CDR2 FQGNSA.

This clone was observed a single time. DNA of the CDR3: TGCGCCAGCAGCTTCTCCAGCGTGAGCACAGATACGCAGTATTTT. This translates into CASSFSSVSTDTQYF. The genes are TRBV5-1 and TRBJ2-3; D gene uncertain. V lost 2 bases to trimming and J lost 0 bases, with 10 bases between them. The V gene's germline CDR1 is SGHRS and CDR2 YFSETQ. CDR3 length: 15 residues.

The CDR3 DNA sequence: TGTGCCAGCAGCGGAGGGACAGCCTCCTACGAGCAGTACTTC. This sequence encodes CASSGGTASYEQYF. The chain links TRBV5-4 to TRBJ2-7, with D maybe TRBD1 (7 bases). Deletions cut 4 bases from V and 0 bases from J, with 11 bases between. Germline V lookup: CDR1 SGHNT, CDR2 YYREEE (reference sequence). The CDR3 is made up of 14 amino acids.

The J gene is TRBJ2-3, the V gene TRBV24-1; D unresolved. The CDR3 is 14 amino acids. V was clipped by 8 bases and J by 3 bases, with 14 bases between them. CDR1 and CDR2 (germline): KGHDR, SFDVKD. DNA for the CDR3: TGTGCCACCAACTCACCCACAGAAACAGATACGCAGTATTTT. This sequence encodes CATNSPTETDTQYF.

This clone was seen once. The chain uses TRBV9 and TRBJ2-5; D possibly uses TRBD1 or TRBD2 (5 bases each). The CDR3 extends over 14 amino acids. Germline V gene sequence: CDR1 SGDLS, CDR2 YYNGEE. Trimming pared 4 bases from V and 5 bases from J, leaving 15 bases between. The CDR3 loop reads CASSRALGGETQYF. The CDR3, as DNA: TGTGCCAGCAGCCGGGCCCTTGGGGGTGAGACCCAGTACTTC.

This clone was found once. This CDR3 reads CASSLGDSPRHEQYF. CDR3 DNA sequence: TGTGCCAGCAGCTTGGGGGACTCCCCGAGGCACGAGCAGTACTTC. This chain uses TRBV7-9 with TRBJ2-7; possibly TRBD2 for D (6 bases). The CDR3 consists of 15 residues. Deletions cut 3 bases from V and 5 bases from J, with 17 bases between. CDR1 is SEHNR, CDR2 FQNEAQ, per germline (reference sequence).

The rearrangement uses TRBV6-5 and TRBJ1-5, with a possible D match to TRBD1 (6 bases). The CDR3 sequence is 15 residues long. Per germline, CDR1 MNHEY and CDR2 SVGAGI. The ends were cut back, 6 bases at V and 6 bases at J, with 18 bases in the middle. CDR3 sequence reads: CASRINRERVQPQHF. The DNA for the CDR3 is TGTGCCAGCAGGATAAACAGGGAAAGGGTTCAGCCCCAGCATTTT.

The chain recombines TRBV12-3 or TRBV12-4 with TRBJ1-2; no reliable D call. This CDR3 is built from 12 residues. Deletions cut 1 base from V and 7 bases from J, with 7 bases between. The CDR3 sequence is CASSLGSSGYTF. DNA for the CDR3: TGTGCCAGCAGTTTAGGGAGCTCTGGCTACACCTTC.

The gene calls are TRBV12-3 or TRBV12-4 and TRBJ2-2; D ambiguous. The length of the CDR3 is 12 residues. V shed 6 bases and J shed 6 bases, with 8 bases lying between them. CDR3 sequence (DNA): TGTGCCAGCAGCCCCTGGGCCGGGGAGCTGTTTTTT. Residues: CASSPWAGELFF.

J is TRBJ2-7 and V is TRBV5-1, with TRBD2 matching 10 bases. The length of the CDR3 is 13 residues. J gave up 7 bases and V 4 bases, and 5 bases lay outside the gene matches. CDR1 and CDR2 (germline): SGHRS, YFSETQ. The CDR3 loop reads CASSTRTSGEQYF. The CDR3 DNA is TGCGCCAGCAGCACCCGGACTAGCGGAGAGCAGTACTTC. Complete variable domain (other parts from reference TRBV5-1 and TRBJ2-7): KAGVTQTPRYLIKTRGQQVTLSCSPISGHRSVSWYQQTPGQGLQFLFEYFSETQRNKGNFPGRFSGRQFSNSRSEMNVSTLELGDSALYLCASSTRTSGEQYFGPGTRLTVT.

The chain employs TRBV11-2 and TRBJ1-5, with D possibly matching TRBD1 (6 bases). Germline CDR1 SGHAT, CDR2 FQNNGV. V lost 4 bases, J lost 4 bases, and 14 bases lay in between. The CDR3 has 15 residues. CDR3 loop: CASSSGAGLNQPQHF. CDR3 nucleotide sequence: TGTGCCAGCAGCTCGGGGGCAGGCCTAAATCAGCCCCAGCATTTT.

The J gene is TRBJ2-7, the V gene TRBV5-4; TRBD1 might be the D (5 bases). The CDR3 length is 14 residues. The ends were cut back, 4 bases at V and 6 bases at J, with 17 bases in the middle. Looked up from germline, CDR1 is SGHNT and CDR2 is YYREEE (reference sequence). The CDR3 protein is CASSTSMQGGEQYF. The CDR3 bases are TGTGCCAGCAGCACGTCCATGCAGGGCGGCGAGCAGTACTTC.

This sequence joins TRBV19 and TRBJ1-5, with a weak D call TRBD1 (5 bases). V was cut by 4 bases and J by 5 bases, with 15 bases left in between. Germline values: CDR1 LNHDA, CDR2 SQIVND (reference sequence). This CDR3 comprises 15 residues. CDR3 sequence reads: CASSTSHGGYQPQHF. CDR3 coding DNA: TGTGCCAGTAGTACGTCCCATGGGGGATATCAGCCCCAGCATTTT.

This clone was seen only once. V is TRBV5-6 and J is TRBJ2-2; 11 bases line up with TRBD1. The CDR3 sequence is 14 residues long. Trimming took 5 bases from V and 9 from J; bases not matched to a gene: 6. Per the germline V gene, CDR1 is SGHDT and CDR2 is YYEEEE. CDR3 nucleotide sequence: TGTGCCAGCAGTTCGGACAGGGGGCAGAGGGAGCTGTTTTTT. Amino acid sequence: CASSSDRGQRELFF.

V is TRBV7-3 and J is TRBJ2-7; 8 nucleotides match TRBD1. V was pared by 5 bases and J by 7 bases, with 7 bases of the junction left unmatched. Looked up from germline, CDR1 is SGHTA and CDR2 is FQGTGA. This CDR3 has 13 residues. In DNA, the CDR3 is TGTGCCAGCAGCCGAGGACAGGGCAGGGAGCAGTACTTC. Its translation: CASSRGQGREQYF.

In nucleotides, the CDR3 is TGTGCCAGCAGCAGGGACGGGACCTTGGGCAATGAGCAGTTCTTC. Protein sequence: CASSRDGTLGNEQFF. The chain links TRBV6-5 to TRBJ2-1; possibly TRBD1 or TRBD2 for D (5 bases each). V dropped 6 bases and J dropped 6 bases, with 18 bases sitting between them. Germline V gene lookup returns CDR1 MNHEY and CDR2 SVGAGI. The CDR3 spans 15 residues.

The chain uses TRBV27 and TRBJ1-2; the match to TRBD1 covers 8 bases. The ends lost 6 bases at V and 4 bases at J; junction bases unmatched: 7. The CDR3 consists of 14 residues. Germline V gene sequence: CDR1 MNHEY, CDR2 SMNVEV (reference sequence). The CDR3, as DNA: TGTGCCAGCAGCATACAGGGGGGCGGCTATGGCTACACCTTC. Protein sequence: CASSIQGGGYGYTF.